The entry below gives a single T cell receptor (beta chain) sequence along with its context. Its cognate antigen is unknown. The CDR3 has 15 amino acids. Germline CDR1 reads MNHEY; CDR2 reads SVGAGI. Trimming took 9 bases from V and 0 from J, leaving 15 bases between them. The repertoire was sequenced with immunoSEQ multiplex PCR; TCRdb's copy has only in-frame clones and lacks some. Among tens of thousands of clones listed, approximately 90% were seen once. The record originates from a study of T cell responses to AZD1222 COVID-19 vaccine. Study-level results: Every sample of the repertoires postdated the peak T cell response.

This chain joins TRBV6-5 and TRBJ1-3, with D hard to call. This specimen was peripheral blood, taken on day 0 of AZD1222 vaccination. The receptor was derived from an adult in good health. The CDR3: CASGPFPNSGNTIYF. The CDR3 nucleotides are TGTGCCAGTGGGCCCTTCCCCAACTCTGGAAACACCATATATTTT.